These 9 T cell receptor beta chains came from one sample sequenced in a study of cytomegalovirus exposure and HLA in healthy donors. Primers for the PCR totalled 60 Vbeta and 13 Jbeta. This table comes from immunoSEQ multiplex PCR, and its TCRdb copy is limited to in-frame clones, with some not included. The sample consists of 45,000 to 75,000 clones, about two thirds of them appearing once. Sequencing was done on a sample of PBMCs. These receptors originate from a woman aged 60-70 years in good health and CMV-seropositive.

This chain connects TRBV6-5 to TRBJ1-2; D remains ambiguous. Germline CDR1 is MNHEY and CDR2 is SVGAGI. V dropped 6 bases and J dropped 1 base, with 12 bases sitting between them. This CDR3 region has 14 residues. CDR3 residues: CASRRTAYNYGYTF. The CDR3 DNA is TGTGCCAGCAGACGCACAGCCTATAACTATGGCTACACCTTC.

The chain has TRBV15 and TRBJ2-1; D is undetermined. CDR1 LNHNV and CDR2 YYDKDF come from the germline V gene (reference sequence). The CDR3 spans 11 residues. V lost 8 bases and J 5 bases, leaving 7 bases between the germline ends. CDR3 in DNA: TGTGCCACCGCCAGAAACAATGAGCAGTTCTTC. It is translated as CATARNNEQFF.

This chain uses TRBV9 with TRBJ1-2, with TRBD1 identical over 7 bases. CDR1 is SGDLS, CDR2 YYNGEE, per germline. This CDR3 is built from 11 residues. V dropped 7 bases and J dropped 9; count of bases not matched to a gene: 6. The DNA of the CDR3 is TGTGCCAGCGGCACAGGGGCTAGCTACACCTTC. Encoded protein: CASGTGASYTF.

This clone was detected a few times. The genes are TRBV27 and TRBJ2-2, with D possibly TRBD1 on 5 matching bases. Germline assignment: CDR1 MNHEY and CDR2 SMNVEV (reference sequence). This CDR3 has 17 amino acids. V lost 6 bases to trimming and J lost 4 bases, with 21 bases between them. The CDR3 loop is CASSPLGFQGSTGELFF. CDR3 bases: TGTGCCAGCAGCCCCCTTGGATTTCAGGGTAGCACCGGGGAGCTGTTTTTT.

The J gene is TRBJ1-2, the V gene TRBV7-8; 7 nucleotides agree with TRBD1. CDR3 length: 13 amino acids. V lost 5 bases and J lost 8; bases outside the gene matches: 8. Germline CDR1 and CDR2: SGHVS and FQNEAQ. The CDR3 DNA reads TGTGCCAGCAGCCCCGACAGGGAATCGGGCTACACCTTC. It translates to CASSPDRESGYTF.

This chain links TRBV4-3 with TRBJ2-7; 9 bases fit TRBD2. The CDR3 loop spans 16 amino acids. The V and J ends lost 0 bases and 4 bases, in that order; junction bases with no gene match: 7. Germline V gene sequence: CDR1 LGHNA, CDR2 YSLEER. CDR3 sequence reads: CASSQERAGGYYEQYF. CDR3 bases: TGCGCCAGCAGCCAAGAGAGGGCGGGGGGGTATTACGAGCAGTACTTC.

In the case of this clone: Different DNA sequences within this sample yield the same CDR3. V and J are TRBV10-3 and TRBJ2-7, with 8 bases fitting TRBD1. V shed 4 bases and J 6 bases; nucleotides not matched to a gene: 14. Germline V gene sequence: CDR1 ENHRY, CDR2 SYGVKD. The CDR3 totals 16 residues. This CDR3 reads CAISGQQGAARGEQYF. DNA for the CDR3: TGTGCCATCAGTGGTCAGCAGGGGGCGGCACGGGGCGAGCAGTACTTC.

The chain's CDR3 is CASSPLGGHYGYTF. CDR3 sequence (DNA): TGTGCCAGCAGCCCATTAGGAGGGCACTATGGCTACACCTTC. The chain employs TRBV7-2 and TRBJ1-2, with D unresolved. The CDR3 length is 14 residues. V was pared by 5 bases and J by 3 bases, with 13 bases between. Germline-derived CDR1 and CDR2 are SGHTA and FQGNSA.

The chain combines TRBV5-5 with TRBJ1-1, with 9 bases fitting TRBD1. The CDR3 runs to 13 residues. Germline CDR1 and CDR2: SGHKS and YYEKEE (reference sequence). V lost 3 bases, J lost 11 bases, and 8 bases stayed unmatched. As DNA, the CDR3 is TGTGCCAGCAGCTGGGACAGGGTCTCGGTGGCTTTCTTT. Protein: CASSWDRVSVAFF. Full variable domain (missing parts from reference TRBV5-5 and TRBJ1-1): DAGVTQSPTHLIKTRGQQVTLRCSPISGHKSVSWYQQVLGQGPQFIFQYYEKEERGRGNFPDRFSARQFPNYSSELNVNALLLGDSALYLCASSWDRVSVAFFGQGTRLTVV.